This T cell receptor (beta chain) was identified during a study of CD8+ T cells in alopecia areata (dated by TCRdb to the late 2010s). As for the study more broadly: Treated patients were enrolled in an open-label pilot trial of oral tofacitinib, 5 to 10 mg twice daily, for moderate-to-severe alopecia areata. Tofacitinib was administered for 6 to 18 months, and 6 months of follow-up off drug were then conducted to assess delayed response and recurrence. The SALT score, which quantifies the percentage of affected scalp surface area, was used to measure disease severity in treated patients. High-throughput TCRbeta sequencing was used to examine T cell clonal expansion in alopecia areata in both the C3H/HeJ mouse model and human patients. Human TCRbeta sequencing covered scalp tissue and sorted CD4+ and CD8+ peripheral blood T cells from patchy and totalis/universalis alopecia areata patients and healthy controls. Tofacitinib-treated patients had biopsies at baseline and at 4 and 24 weeks of treatment, with a later scalp biopsy in several patients. Scalp clonality was compared among normal scalp (n=4), patchy alopecia areata scalp (n=8), and alopecia totalis/universalis scalp (n=8). RNA came from the PAXgene miRNA kit for fixed scalp, the miRNeasy kit for PBMCs, and the RNeasy kit for mouse skin. TCRbeta CDR3 regions were amplified by immunoSEQ multiplex PCR using 35 Vbeta forward and 13 Jbeta reverse primers. General conclusions and limits of the study: Compared with mice, TCR sequences shared between patients were less clear, possibly partly because of HLA diversity across the patient population. During tofacitinib treatment, many expanded lesional clones stuck around in both scalp and blood, and this persistence may partly explain why relapse happens after treatment is stopped. Scalp TCR repertoire analysis is complicated because resident alphabeta T cells in normal human skin are also sequenced, whereas mouse skin is dominated by gammadelta T cells. Compared with normal scalp, lesional scalp had higher clonality and more expanded CD8+ clones, particularly in alopecia totalis/universalis, a pattern that suggests antigenic drive. Scalp clonality and the number of expanded CD8+ clones among the top 100 scalp clones were significantly decreased by tofacitinib. Because the treated cohort was small and had just a single nonresponder, larger studies are needed to establish links between baseline CD8+ expansion and response.

Notes on this clone: It lacks a known antigen. The input lacks base qualities; no much larger clone sits a single base away.

In light of the paper, this sample's time point label describes: about 4 weeks on oral tofacitinib. The treatment or condition label corresponds to: oral pan-JAK inhibitor, 5-10 mg twice daily. Lesional scalp punch biopsies and peripheral blood were obtained from alopecia areata patients. PBMCs were separated by density centrifugation and stained for CD3, CD4 and CD8, after which CD4+ and CD8+ T cells were sorted on a FACSAria. The library was produced with the immunoSEQ multiplex PCR assay. RNA was extracted from all samples and reverse transcribed into cDNA, which served as template for TCR sequencing. SuperScript III was used for first-strand cDNA synthesis, primed with a 2:1 mix of oligo-dT and random hexamers. A synthetic immune receptor repertoire was used to measure amplification bias, and any remaining bias was corrected computationally. The study's processing was this. After raw reads were preprocessed to remove errors, the CDR3 was defined following IMGT conventions as running from the conserved cysteine to phenylalanine. Clonality was computed as 1 minus the Shannon entropy, with the entropy normalized by log2 of the number of productive unique TCRs. Scalp TCRbeta sequences were cross-referenced with sorted blood CD4 and CD8 repertoires so that the CD4 or CD8 identity of scalp clones could be inferred. In its TCRdb copy, this immuneACCESS table keeps in-frame sequences only and misses some clones. Where compared with another copy, unresolved V genes explain less than half of these, and the others have no known cause. Clone size and the V and J calls come from that table; the DNA yielded D and trimming. This sample has 150,000 or so clones in its table, and roughly 65% of those were observed once. The ten largest clones represent 0.91% of the sample.

V drops 0 bases and J drops 4 bases, leaving 3 bases in between. From the cysteine up to the phenylalanine, the CDR3 has a length of 12 residues. Only the CDR3 portion is preserved as DNA: 36 bases, with reading frame beginning at the first base. Based on the germline V gene, the CDR1 and CDR2 sequences are SGHRS and YFSETQ. Sequencing used CD4+ T cells sorted from blood, obtained at week 4, from a patient treated with tofacitinib. The chain is made from TRBV5-1 and TRBJ2-3, with no confident D gene call. The sequence derives from a human donor with alopecia areata. The nucleotides are TGCGCCAGCAGCTTGGGGGCAGATACGCAGTATTTT. The encoded protein is CASSLGADTQYF. With the rest looked up from the reference TRBV5-1 and TRBJ2-3 genes rather than sequenced, the full variable domain is KAGVTQTPRYLIKTRGQQVTLSCSPISGHRSVSWYQQTPGQGLQFLFEYFSETQRNKGNFPGRFSGRQFSNSRSEMNVSTLELGDSALYLCASSLGADTQYFGPGTRLTVL.